A single sample is the source of the 19 T cell receptor beta chains below, sequenced in a study of spatial heterogeneity in lung cancer. The sample's time point: sample taken at primary tumor resection. TCRdb ran MiXCR on the 5' RACE reads and lists one entry per CDR3 protein. The sample includes 10,000 to 15,000 distinct CDR3 sequences, approximately 4% of them seen just once. Here the sequenced sample was PBMCs, taken at surgery. The receptors derive from a male donor with early-stage non-small cell lung cancer.

At least ten counts were recorded for this clonotype. One junction end disagrees with the germline gene, perhaps due to a read error. The chain has TRBV20-1 and TRBJ1-2, with D tentatively TRBD1 (6 bases). CDR1 and CDR2 from the germline V gene are DFQATT and SNEGSKA (reference sequence). CDR3 length: 12 residues. The DNA for the CDR3 is TGCAGTGCTACAGGGGTGGCCCCGTGGGCCGTCTTC. Amino acid sequence: CSATGVAPWAVF.

This clonotype was seen ten or more times. V and J are TRBV7-9 and TRBJ2-7; D gene unclear. The CDR3 is 13 amino acids. The V gene's germline CDR1 is SEHNR and CDR2 FQNEAQ (reference sequence). The ends were cut back, 2 bases at V and 3 bases at J, with 8 bases in the middle. The CDR3 region is CASSLSTNYEQYF. CDR3 coding DNA: TGTGCCAGCAGCTTAAGTACCAACTACGAGCAGTACTTC.

This clonotype was recorded many times. The rearrangement uses TRBV20-1 and TRBJ2-1, with 8 nucleotides matching TRBD2. The CDR3 covers 11 residues. CDR1 and CDR2 from the germline V gene are DFQATT and SNEGSKA (reference sequence). V lost 6 bases to trimming and J lost 6 bases; unmatched junction nucleotides: 1. CDR3 DNA: TGCAGTGCGGCGGGGGGCAATGAGCAGTTCTTC. It encodes CSAAGGNEQFF.

This clonotype was recorded at least ten times. At one of its ends the junction is not consistent with the germline gene, which may arise from a read error. This CDR3 reads CASSLGGPKETQYF. For the CDR3, the DNA is TGTGCTAGCAGCTTAGGGGGGCCGAAGGAGACCCAGTACTTC. The chain couples TRBV7-7 to TRBJ2-5; D tentatively fits TRBD1 or TRBD2 (6 bases each). The CDR3 runs to 14 residues. CDR1 and CDR2 from the germline V gene are SSHAT and FNYEAQ (reference sequence).

The V gene is TRBV4-1, the J gene TRBJ1-5; perhaps TRBD1 as D (6 bases). Trimming took off 5 bases at V and 5 bases at J, with 19 bases between the two ends. The CDR3 contains 16 residues. From germline, CDR1 is MGHRA and CDR2 YSYEKL. The CDR3 sequence: CASSSLVRQAHQPQHF. CDR3 DNA: TGCGCCAGCAGCTCTTTAGTAAGACAGGCCCATCAGCCCCAGCATTTT.

The chain joins TRBV6-2 or TRBV6-3 to TRBJ2-3; TRBD2 agrees at 10 bases. The CDR3 length is 15 residues. Trimming at V came to 6 bases and at J to 1 base, leaving 4 bases not matched to a gene. Per the germline V gene, CDR1 is MNHEY and CDR2 is SVGEGT. CDR3 residues: CASRWTSGGTDTQYF. CDR3 sequence (DNA): TGTGCCAGCAGGTGGACTAGCGGCGGCACAGATACGCAGTATTTT.

This clonotype occurred many times. The rearrangement uses TRBV27 and TRBJ2-7; 11 bases are a match to TRBD1. V shed 4 bases and J 3 bases; nucleotides not matched to a gene: 2. Looked up from germline, CDR1 is MNHEY and CDR2 is SMNVEV (reference sequence). This CDR3 comprises 14 residues. CDR3 region: CASSSGTGGYEQYF. CDR3 coding DNA: TGTGCCAGCAGTTCTGGGACAGGGGGCTACGAGCAGTACTTC.

This clonotype was seen a few times. This chain links TRBV7-9 with TRBJ2-2; a weak D match, TRBD1 (6 bases). The V gene lost 4 bases and the J gene lost 3 bases, with 9 bases spanning the gap. This CDR3 region has 14 residues. Germline values: CDR1 SEHNR, CDR2 FQNEAQ (reference sequence). The CDR3 DNA follows: TGTGCCAGCAGCTCGGACAGTTACACCGGGGAGCTGTTTTTT. This encodes CASSSDSYTGELFF.

This clonotype showed up many times. The chain recombines TRBV12-3 or TRBV12-4 with TRBJ1-1; weak D call: TRBD1 (5 bases). This CDR3 has 14 residues. V dropped 3 bases and J dropped 2 bases, with 10 bases sitting between them. CDR3 coding DNA: TGTGCCAGCAGTTTGTCCAGGGCAAACACTGAAGCTTTCTTT. As protein: CASSLSRANTEAFF.

This clonotype was counted many times. This sequence joins TRBV6-4 and TRBJ2-3; 9 nucleotides agree with TRBD1. The CDR3 loop spans 15 amino acids. Germline CDR1 is MRHNA and CDR2 is SNTAGT. The ends lost 6 bases at V and 2 bases at J; junction bases unmatched: 6. CDR3 sequence (DNA): TGTGCCAGCAGCCGACAGGGGGGTCACACAGATACGCAGTATTTT. It is translated as CASSRQGGHTDTQYF.

The sample holds many counts of this clonotype. This chain connects TRBV6-5 to TRBJ2-5; TRBD1 agrees at 9 bases. The CDR3 consists of 15 residues. V gave up 6 bases and J gave up 5 bases; unmatched junction bases: 10. CDR1 is MNHEY, CDR2 SVGAGI, per germline. The CDR3 loop is CASSLQGALGETQYF. The CDR3 DNA reads TGTGCCAGCAGCCTACAGGGGGCCCTCGGGGAGACCCAGTACTTC.

This clonotype occurred many times. The chain employs TRBV18 and TRBJ2-3; no firm D call. The CDR3 totals 11 residues. Trimming stripped 6 bases from V and 5 bases from J, with 6 bases between. Germline CDR1 is KGHSH and CDR2 is LQKENI. In DNA form, the CDR3 reads TGTGCCAGCTCTTCCCAAGATACGCAGTATTTT. It codes for CASSSQDTQYF.

This clonotype was counted many times. CDR3 residues: CASSLRGGGTDTQYF. The CDR3 DNA sequence: TGTGCCAGCAGTTTGCGGGGGGGAGGCACAGATACGCAGTATTTT. V and J are TRBV28 and TRBJ2-3; 9 bases map to TRBD2. Germline CDR1 and CDR2: MDHEN and SYDVKM. The CDR3 is 15 amino acids. J lost 1 base, V lost 3 bases, and 2 bases had no gene match.

This clonotype is termed medium-sized. The chain employs TRBV28 and TRBJ1-4; D gene uncertain. Per germline, CDR1 MDHEN and CDR2 SYDVKM. The V gene lost 6 bases and the J gene lost 0 bases, with 14 bases spanning the gap. The CDR3 extends over 16 amino acids. The CDR3 DNA follows: TGTGCCAGCAGACCAACACCTTTTGCAACTAATGAAAAACTGTTTTTT. Protein sequence: CASRPTPFATNEKLFF.

This clonotype is categorized as medium-sized (0.01 to 0.1%). This chain links TRBV11-3 with TRBJ2-2, with 8 nucleotides matching TRBD2. The CDR3 sequence is 16 residues long. J gave up 6 bases and V 2 bases, and 8 bases lay outside the gene matches. The V gene's germline CDR1 is SGHNT and CDR2 YENEEA. The CDR3 region is CASSLWTGGPAGELFF. CDR3 nucleotide sequence: TGTGCCAGCAGCTTATGGACGGGAGGGCCCGCCGGGGAGCTGTTTTTT.

This clonotype was seen more than once but under ten times. This rearrangement joins TRBV6-5 to TRBJ1-6; the match to TRBD1 covers 7 bases. Germline CDR1 and CDR2: MNHEY and SVGAGI. CDR3 length: 13 amino acids. Losses at the gene ends were 2 bases for V and 8 bases for J; bases not matched to a gene: 0. In DNA form, the CDR3 reads TGTGCCAGCAGTTACGGGACAGATTCACCCCTCCACTTT. Translation: CASSYGTDSPLHF.

This rearrangement joins TRBV2 to TRBJ2-1; TRBD1 or TRBD2 may be the D gene (5 bases each). This CDR3 has 14 residues. V lost 6 bases to trimming and J lost 5 bases, with 14 bases between them. Per germline, CDR1 SNHLY and CDR2 FYNNEI. The CDR3 region is CASRERRTNNEQFF. CDR3 in DNA: TGTGCCAGCAGGGAGCGGAGGACAAACAATGAGCAGTTCTTC.

This chain uses TRBV6-2 or TRBV6-3 with TRBJ2-6, with D perhaps being TRBD1 or TRBD2 (5 bases each). CDR1 and CDR2 from the germline V gene are MNHEY and SVGEGT. There are 15 residues in the CDR3. V lost 2 bases, J lost 2 bases, and 7 bases lay in between. DNA of the CDR3: TGTGCCAGCAGTTACGGGGGAACTGGGGCCAACGTCCTGACTTTC. This translates into CASSYGGTGANVLTF.

Here the CDR3 DNA reads TGCGCCAGCAGCCAAGTTCTAGCGGAATACAATGAGCAGTTCTTC. It specifies CASSQVLAEYNEQFF. V gene TRBV4-3 combines with J gene TRBJ2-1, with 7 bases lining up with TRBD2. CDR1 LGHNA and CDR2 YSLEER come from the germline V gene. The length of the CDR3 is 15 residues. The ends lost 1 base at V and 4 bases at J; junction bases unmatched: 4.